This record looks at one T cell receptor beta chain sequence and its context. Its specificity is unknown. Universal primer sites and UMIs were introduced during 5'RACE template-switching synthesis of TCR cDNA. TCRdb recomputed calls from the 5' RACE reads with MiXCR, one row per CDR3 protein. The data show 200,000 to 300,000 distinct CDR3 sequences, 6.9% seen once. The data derive from a study of T cells after yellow fever vaccination. Study-wide points: Booster samples showed a return of most primary-vaccination clones (around 96% CD4, around 85% CD8).

The receptor comes from a man aged 25 to 40 who received the YFV17D yellow fever vaccine. The sequences come from CD4+ T cells sorted from PBMCs, collected 15 days after the yellow fever booster vaccination.

For the CDR3, the DNA is TGTGCCAGCAGCCAAGATCTGTCCACCACTGAAGCTTTCTTT. It translates to CASSQDLSTTEAFF. J is TRBJ1-1 and V is TRBV4-2; D unresolved. This CDR3 is 14 amino acids long. Trimming stripped 0 bases from V and 4 bases from J, with 9 bases between. CDR1 and CDR2 from the germline V gene are LGHNA and YNFKEQ.